This passage covers 9 T cell receptor beta chains from one sample sequenced in a study of liver allograft versus peripheral blood T cells. Whole-study context: Graft-liver T cell receptor repertoires were compared against recipient peripheral blood repertoires.

Using its own MiXCR run on the reads, TCRdb lists one record per CDR3 protein. The table lists roughly 11,000 distinct CDR3 sequences, less than 30% of them singletons, with around 1.6% in the top ten. Receptors were obtained from a human patient who had a liver transplant. Some T cells may have come from the graft donor.

CDR3 amino acids: CASSLRDRGNGYTF. The CDR3 bases are TGTGCCAGCAGCCTCCGGGACAGGGGAAATGGCTACACCTTC. The chain joins TRBV5-4 to TRBJ1-2; TRBD1 matches at 10 bases. In germline, CDR1 is SGHNT, CDR2 YYREEE (reference sequence). The CDR3 is 14 residues long. The junction had 6 bases not matched to a gene; V was cut back by 4 bases and J by 6 bases.

The rearrangement joins TRBV10-1 to TRBJ1-5, with unresolved D. The V end lost 1 base, the J end lost 0 bases, and 7 bases lay between the germline ends. Per germline, CDR1 WNHNN and CDR2 SYGVQD (reference sequence). This CDR3 is 15 amino acids long. The CDR3 sequence is CASSEWPLSNQPQHF. CDR3 sequence (DNA): TGCGCCAGCAGTGAGTGGCCGCTTAGCAATCAGCCCCAGCATTTT.

This clonotype was found a few times. The genes are TRBV12-3 or TRBV12-4 and TRBJ2-7; weak D call: TRBD2 (5 bases). V lost 7 bases and J lost 2, with 21 bases in between. The CDR3 extends over 16 amino acids. For the CDR3, the DNA is TGTGCCAGCACCAGGACGGCGGGTTCCAGGACCTACGAGCAGTACTTC. The encoded protein is CASTRTAGSRTYEQYF.

Here the CDR3 reads CAWTTGWLYGYTF. CDR3 DNA: TGTGCCTGGACGACAGGGTGGTTATATGGCTACACCTTC. This sequence joins TRBV30 and TRBJ1-2, with 7 bases lining up with TRBD1. The ends lost 4 bases at V and 5 bases at J; junction bases unmatched: 7. The CDR3 is made up of 13 amino acids. Germline V gives CDR1 GTSNPN, CDR2 SVGIG (reference sequence).

The CDR3 DNA follows: TGTGCCAGCAGGCCTTCCGGGAGGGCGCCGGGTGAGCAGTTCTTC. It translates to CASRPSGRAPGEQFF. The J gene is TRBJ2-1, the V gene TRBV6-2 or TRBV6-3; 8 bases fit TRBD2. This CDR3 is 15 amino acids long. Germline V gene sequence: CDR1 MNHEY, CDR2 SVGEGT. With 6 bases clipped from V and 9 bases from J, the junction kept 13 bases outside the gene matches.

This clonotype was seen a handful of times. J is TRBJ2-1 and V is TRBV27; D tentatively fits TRBD1 or TRBD2 (5 bases each). Germline V gene lookup returns CDR1 MNHEY and CDR2 SMNVEV (reference sequence). CDR3 size: 17 residues. The ends were cut back, 7 bases at V and 7 bases at J, with 26 bases in the middle. The CDR3 sequence is CASNLYPGGGVVNEQFF. The CDR3 nucleotides are TGTGCCAGCAACTTATATCCCGGTGGGGGTGTAGTAAATGAGCAGTTCTTC.

The chain employs TRBV7-9 and TRBJ2-7, with D unresolved. Trimming removed 2 bases from V and 2 bases from J, with 7 bases in between. Per germline, CDR1 SEHNR and CDR2 FQNEAQ (reference sequence). This CDR3 region has 13 residues. For the CDR3, the DNA is TGTGCCAGCAGCTTACTCGAGCCCTACGAGCAGTACTTC. Encoded protein: CASSLLEPYEQYF.

This clonotype is medium-sized in the sample. The CDR3 spells CATSGDSGSSSYNEQFF. Written as DNA, the CDR3 is TGTGCCACCAGTGGCGATAGCGGGAGCTCCTCCTACAATGAGCAGTTCTTC. The genes are TRBV24-1 and TRBJ2-1; 9 bases match TRBD2. CDR3 length equals 17 residues. CDR1 and CDR2 from the germline V gene are KGHDR and SFDVKD. V shed 5 bases and J 0 bases; nucleotides not matched to a gene: 7.

DNA for the CDR3: TGTGCCAGCAGTCCGACAGGGTCTAATGAAAAACTGTTTTTT. It encodes CASSPTGSNEKLFF. The genes are TRBV5-4 and TRBJ1-4, with TRBD1 matching 7 bases. This CDR3 has 14 amino acids. With V trimmed by 5 bases and J by 3 bases, 4 bases remained unmatched. CDR1 is SGHNT and CDR2 is YYREEE in the germline V gene (reference sequence).